This TCR beta chain stems from a study of cytomegalovirus exposure and HLA in healthy donors. The trim removed 4 bases at V and 7 bases at J, leaving 9 bases unmatched. Germline CDR1 reads MNHEY; CDR2 reads SVGAGI. The CDR3 runs 14 residues. PCR was performed using 60 Vbeta and 13 Jbeta primers. Measured with immunoSEQ multiplex PCR; TCRdb has only the in-frame clones, and not every one. The listing records more than 95,000 clones. Sequencing used PBMCs. V gene TRBV6-5 combines with J gene TRBJ1-1, with 7 bases fitting TRBD1. This clonotype was sampled from a man aged 18 to 29 in good health and CMV-seronegative. DNA of the CDR3: TGTGCCAGCAGTTGGGGCCAGGGGGTTGGTGAAGCTTTCTTT. Amino acid sequence: CASSWGQGVGEAFF.